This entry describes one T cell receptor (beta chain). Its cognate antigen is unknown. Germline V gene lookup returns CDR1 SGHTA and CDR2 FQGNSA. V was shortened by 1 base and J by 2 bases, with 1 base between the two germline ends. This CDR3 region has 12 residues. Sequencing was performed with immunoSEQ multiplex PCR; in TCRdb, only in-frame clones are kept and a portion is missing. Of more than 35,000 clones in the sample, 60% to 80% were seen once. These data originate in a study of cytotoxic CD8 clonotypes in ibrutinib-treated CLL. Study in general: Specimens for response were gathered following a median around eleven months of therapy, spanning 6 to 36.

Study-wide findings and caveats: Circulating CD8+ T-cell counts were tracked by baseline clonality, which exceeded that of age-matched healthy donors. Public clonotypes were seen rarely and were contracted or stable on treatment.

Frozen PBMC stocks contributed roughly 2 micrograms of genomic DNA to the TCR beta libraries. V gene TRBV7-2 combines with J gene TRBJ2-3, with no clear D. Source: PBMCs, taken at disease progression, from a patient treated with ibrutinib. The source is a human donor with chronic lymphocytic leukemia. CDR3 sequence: CASSLDTDTQYF. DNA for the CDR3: TGTGCCAGCAGCTTAGACACAGATACGCAGTATTTT.